This T cell receptor (beta chain) was observed in a study of STAT5B mutations in CD4+ large granular lymphocyte leukemia. Here immunoSEQ multiplex PCR was the method, and the copy in TCRdb shows in-frame clones only, minus some. Of around 34,000 clones listed, about 85% are singletons. The CDR3 contains 14 residues. The germline gives CDR1 KGHSH, CDR2 LQKENI. V dropped 2 bases and J dropped 0 bases, with 5 bases sitting between them. The chain employs TRBV18 and TRBJ1-5; D not resolved. Sequenced sample: CD4+ T cells from blood buffy coats. The receptor was isolated from a human donor in good health. CDR3 protein: CASSPRDSNQPQHF. DNA for the CDR3: TGTGCCAGCTCACCAAGGGATAGCAATCAGCCCCAGCATTTT.